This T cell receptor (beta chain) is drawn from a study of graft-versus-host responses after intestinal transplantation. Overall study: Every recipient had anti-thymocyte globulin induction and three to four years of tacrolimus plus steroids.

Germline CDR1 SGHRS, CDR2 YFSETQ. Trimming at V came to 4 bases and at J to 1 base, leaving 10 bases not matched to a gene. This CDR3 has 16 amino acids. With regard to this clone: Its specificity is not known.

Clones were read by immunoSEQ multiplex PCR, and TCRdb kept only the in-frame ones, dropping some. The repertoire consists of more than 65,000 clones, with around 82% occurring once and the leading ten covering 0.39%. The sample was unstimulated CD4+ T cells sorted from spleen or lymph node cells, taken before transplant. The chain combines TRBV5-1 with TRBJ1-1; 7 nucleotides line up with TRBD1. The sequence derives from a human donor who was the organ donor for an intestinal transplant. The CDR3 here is CASSMRPDRENTEAFF. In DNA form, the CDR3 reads TGCGCCAGCAGCATGCGCCCCGACAGGGAGAACACTGAAGCTTTCTTT.